This T cell receptor (beta chain) appears in the sequencing data of a study of response to subunit inactivated influenza vaccine. V shed 5 bases and J 6 bases; nucleotides not matched to a gene: 7. This CDR3 is built from 15 residues. Germline assignment: CDR1 SGHTA and CDR2 FQGNSA. TCRdb re-analysed the RT-PCR reads in MiXCR, keeping a single row per CDR3 protein. The table has about 570,000 distinct CDR3 sequences, roughly 12% seen once. These sequences were also reported in another study, on T cells expressing NK-cell markers. Per that paper: A 5'RACE template switching approach incorporating UMIs was used to make TCR beta cDNA. The authors sequenced eight donors, of whom seven were HCMV-seropositive and one was seronegative. Anti-gamma-delta TCR antibody use in several experiments restricted sorting to alpha-beta TCR T cells. NKG2C+ dominant clonotype frequencies in six or seven donors were roughly 1.0-7.5% of CD8+ T cells. The CD3+CD56-NKG2C+ fraction of a handful of donors was also led by these clonotypes.

Here the sequenced sample was PBMCs from blood, taken on the day of vaccination. The rearrangement uses TRBV7-2 and TRBJ2-2; 9 nucleotides agree with TRBD1. The sequence came from a man in his forties or fifties who received an inactivated influenza vaccine. In DNA, the CDR3 is TGTGCCAGCAGCGCTGGGACAGGGAGGGCCGGGGAGCTGTTTTTT. Protein: CASSAGTGRAGELFF.